This TCR beta chain stems from a study of cytomegalovirus exposure and HLA in healthy donors. The study, taken as a whole, reports: Overall, 164 TCR beta chains were annotated as cytomegalovirus-associated. Highly shared sequence variants in one cluster were likely a sequencing artifact.

About this clone: Its matching antigen is unknown.

The CDR3 length is 11 residues. V lost 6 bases and J 2 bases, leaving 8 bases between the germline ends. Germline assignment: CDR1 SQVTM and CDR2 ANQGSEA. Primers included in the PCR were 60 Vbeta and 13 Jbeta primers. Data came from immunoSEQ multiplex PCR; TCRdb stores just in-frame clones and leaves some out. The sample gives 200,000 or so clones, approximately 87% of which show up once; over 1% is in the top ten. Sequencing used PBMCs. The rearrangement uses TRBV29-1 and TRBJ2-7; a possible D gene is TRBD2 (5 bases). The TCR was taken from a human donor in good health. CDR3 coding DNA: TGCAGCGTAGCGGATACCTACGAGCAGTACTTC. Translation: CSVADTYEQYF.